The T cell receptor (beta chain) described here comes from a study of blood T cell repertoires in COVID-19. Original processing notes: The assay estimated nucleated cells by amplifying reference gene primers. The method was immunoSEQ multiplex PCR; TCRdb's version includes in-frame clones alone and lacks a portion of them. Clone size and the V and J calls come from that table; the DNA yielded D and trimming. The repertoire holds about 290,000 clones, roughly 89% seen once, with around 10% in the top ten. This clone was observed once. Germline V CDR1 and CDR2: MDHEN, SYDVKM. This CDR3 region has 15 residues. V was clipped by 2 bases and J by 3 bases, with 14 bases between them.

The V call is TRBV28, the J call TRBJ2-7, with D tentatively TRBD2 (5 bases). This TCR came from a woman in her thirties with COVID-19, enrolled during active disease. Sequencing was done on a sample of peripheral blood. The CDR3 coding sequence is TGTGCCAGCAGTTTAAAGTCGGGGAATCTCTACGAGCAGTACTTC. This codes for CASSLKSGNLYEQYF.